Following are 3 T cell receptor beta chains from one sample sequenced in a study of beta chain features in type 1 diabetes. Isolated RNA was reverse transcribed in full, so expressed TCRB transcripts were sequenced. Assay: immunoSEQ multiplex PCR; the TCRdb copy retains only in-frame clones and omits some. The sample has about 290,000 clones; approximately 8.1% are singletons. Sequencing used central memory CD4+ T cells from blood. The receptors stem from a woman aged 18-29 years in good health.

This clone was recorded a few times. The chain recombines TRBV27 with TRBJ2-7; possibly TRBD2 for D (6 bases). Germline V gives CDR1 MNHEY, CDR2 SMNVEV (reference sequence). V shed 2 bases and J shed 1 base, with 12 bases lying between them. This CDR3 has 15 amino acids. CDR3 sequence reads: CASSLRQGGSYEQYV. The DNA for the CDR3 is TGTGCCAGCAGTTTACGGCAGGGAGGTTCCTACGAGCAGTACGTC.

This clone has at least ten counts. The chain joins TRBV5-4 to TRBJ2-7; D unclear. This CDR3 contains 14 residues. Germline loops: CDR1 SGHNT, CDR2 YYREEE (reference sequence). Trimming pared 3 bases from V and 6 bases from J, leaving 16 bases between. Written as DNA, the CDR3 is TGTGCCAGCAGCTCGAATCGGGCTGTGCCCGAGCAGTACTTC. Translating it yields CASSSNRAVPEQYF.

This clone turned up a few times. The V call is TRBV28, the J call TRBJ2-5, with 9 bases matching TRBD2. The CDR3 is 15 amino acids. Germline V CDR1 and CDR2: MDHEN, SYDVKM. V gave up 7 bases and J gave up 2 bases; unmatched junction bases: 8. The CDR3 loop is CASMVTSGSQETQYF. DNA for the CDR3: TGTGCCAGCATGGTGACTAGCGGATCACAAGAGACCCAGTACTTC.